This T cell receptor (beta chain) was profiled in a study of shared clonotypes between healthy human individuals. Findings and caveats of the study: Memory subsets had estimated richness that was generally smaller than that of naive subsets.

As for this clone: Its cognate antigen is unknown. The sample carries other DNA sequences with the same CDR3.

Profiled with immunoSEQ multiplex PCR; TCRdb holds only in-frame clones, not every one. The sample comprises some 800,000 clones, over 90% of which are singletons, and 24% rests with the top ten. Naive CD8 isolation took CD45RO-negative cells positively selected for CCR7 and excluded terminally differentiated effector memory CD45RA+ cells. Healthy HIV-negative adults with no recent acute infections or vaccinations were recruited as donors. The sample taken for sequencing was naive CD8+ T cells sorted from blood. The sequence was obtained from a man younger than 40 in good health.

This CDR3 is CASSVGGDPSYEQYF. The CDR3, as DNA: TGTGCCAGCAGCGTTGGGGGAGACCCTTCCTACGAGCAGTACTTC. The J gene is TRBJ2-7, the V gene TRBV9, with D perhaps assigned TRBD1 or TRBD2 (5 bases each). CDR1 SGDLS and CDR2 YYNGEE come from the germline V gene. V gave up 2 bases and J gave up 1 base, with 13 bases separating them. The CDR3 sequence is 15 residues long. The complete variable domain, with remaining parts taken from reference TRBV9 and TRBJ2-7, reads DSGVTQTPKHLITATGQRVTLRCSPRSGDLSVYWYQQSLDQGLQFLIQYYNGEERAKGNILERFSAQQFPDLHSELNLSSLELGDSALYFCASSVGGDPSYEQYFGPGTRLTVT.